Presented here are 3 T cell receptor beta chains from one specimen sequenced in a study of T-cell reconstitution after alpha-beta-depleted transplantation in children. A TCRbeta library incorporating unique molecular identifiers was prepared. Using its own MiXCR run on the PCR reads, TCRdb lists one record per CDR3 protein. The profile shows some 450,000 distinct CDR3 sequences, 43% of them singletons. Sequencing was performed on PBMCs, taken before TCRalphabeta/CD19-depleted stem cell transplant. These receptors came from a girl aged 2-9 years with aplastic anemia, due to receive a stem cell transplant.

The rearrangement joins TRBV19 to TRBJ2-7, with D maybe TRBD1 (5 bases). V lost 5 bases to trimming and J lost 1 base, with 9 bases between them. The CDR3 length is 13 residues. CDR1 and CDR2 (germline): LNHDA, SQIVND (reference sequence). The CDR3 DNA reads as TGTGCCAGTAGTGACCGACAGTCCTACGAGCAGTACTTC. It translates to CASSDRQSYEQYF.

The V and J genes are TRBV20-1 and TRBJ2-5; D is tentatively TRBD1 or TRBD2 (5 bases each). Germline CDR1 DFQATT, CDR2 SNEGSKA (reference sequence). V lost 7 bases to trimming and J lost 5 bases, with 14 bases between them. The CDR3 runs to 12 residues. The CDR3 DNA reads as TGCAGTGGGATGGGGGACCGGGAGACCCAGTACTTC. Residues: CSGMGDRETQYF.

The chain combines TRBV5-6 with TRBJ2-6; D may be TRBD2 (5 bases). V was trimmed by 0 bases and J by 2 bases, leaving 9 bases between them. Germline V gene data show CDR1 as SGHDT and CDR2 as YYEEEE. The CDR3 has 16 amino acids. DNA of the CDR3: TGTGCCAGCAGCTTGGTGAGGGTGGCTGGGGCCAACGTCCTGACTTTC. This encodes CASSLVRVAGANVLTF.